This entry lists 27 T cell receptor beta chains sequenced from one sample in a study of blood T cell repertoires in COVID-19. Profiling relied on immunoSEQ multiplex PCR, and the TCRdb table lists in-frame clones only, not all of them. The sample has almost 400,000 clones, around 87% seen once. The specimen was peripheral blood. Receptors originate from a woman aged 60-75 years with COVID-19, enrolled during active disease.

The chain joins TRBV5-1 to TRBJ2-1; 8 bases line up with TRBD2. The V and J ends lost 3 bases and 7 bases, in that order; junction bases with no gene match: 9. From germline, CDR1 is SGHRS and CDR2 YFSETQ. This CDR3 is 15 amino acids long. CDR3 region: CASSSPGGAKNEQFF. The CDR3 nucleotides read TGCGCCAGCAGCTCGCCCGGGGGGGCTAAAAATGAGCAGTTCTTC.

The V and J genes are TRBV6-5 and TRBJ2-3, with TRBD1 matching 9 bases. The trim removed 4 bases at V and 3 bases at J, leaving 8 bases unmatched. CDR1 is MNHEY and CDR2 is SVGAGI in the germline V gene. The CDR3 is made up of 16 amino acids. CDR3 in DNA: TGTGCCAGCAGTTCCCTTGGACAGGGGCAAACAGATACGCAGTATTTT. This encodes CASSSLGQGQTDTQYF.

V usage is TRBV2 and J usage is TRBJ1-1; 10 positions match TRBD1. This CDR3 has 15 amino acids. V dropped 8 bases and J dropped 1; count of bases not matched to a gene: 7. Germline values: CDR1 SNHLY, CDR2 FYNNEI. CDR3 loop: CASRWDRGPNTEAFF. The CDR3 DNA reads TGTGCCAGCCGATGGGACAGGGGCCCGAACACTGAAGCTTTCTTT.

This chain uses TRBV19 with TRBJ2-7; 8 bases line up with TRBD1. From germline, CDR1 is LNHDA and CDR2 SQIVND (reference sequence). Unmatched junction bases numbered 5, after V lost 1 base and J lost 6 bases. The CDR3 runs 14 residues. The CDR3 region is CASSIVGTGGEQYF. The CDR3, as DNA: TGTGCCAGTAGTATAGTCGGAACAGGGGGCGAGCAGTACTTC. Variable domain in full (rest from reference TRBV19 and TRBJ2-7): DGGITQSPKYLFRKEGQNVTLSCEQNLNHDAMYWYRQDPGQGLRLIYYSQIVNDFQKGDIAEGYSVSREKKESFPLTVTSAQKNPTAFYLCASSIVGTGGEQYFGPGTRLTVT.

This chain connects TRBV5-1 to TRBJ2-2; 7 nucleotides align to TRBD1. CDR3 size: 12 residues. Germline CDR1 is SGHRS and CDR2 is YFSETQ. J lost 6 bases, V lost 4 bases, and 0 bases had no gene match. The CDR3 here is CASSQGAGELFF. CDR3 DNA: TGCGCCAGCAGCCAGGGGGCCGGGGAGCTGTTTTTT.

The rearrangement joins TRBV16 to TRBJ2-7, with D perhaps TRBD2 (5 bases). This CDR3 region has 13 residues. Germline V CDR1 and CDR2: KGHSY, FQNENV. V was trimmed by 2 bases and J by 6 bases, leaving 11 bases between them. CDR3 residues: CASSQRFRGEQYF. In DNA form, the CDR3 reads TGTGCCAGCAGCCAACGGTTTCGGGGCGAGCAGTACTTC.

The gene calls are TRBV4-1 and TRBJ2-3, with D possibly matching TRBD2 (5 bases). Trimming removed 0 bases at V and 1 base at J, with 11 bases between. The CDR3 covers 16 residues. Germline loops: CDR1 MGHRA, CDR2 YSYEKL. The DNA for the CDR3 is TGCGCCAGCAGCCAAGAACGAGACTATGGCACAGATACGCAGTATTTT. Its protein product is CASSQERDYGTDTQYF.

The chain couples TRBV4-1 to TRBJ1-6; 8 bases match TRBD1. The CDR3 runs to 15 residues. The V gene's germline CDR1 is MGHRA and CDR2 YSYEKL. Unmatched junction bases numbered 6, after V lost 7 bases and J lost 4 bases. CDR3 sequence (DNA): TGCGCCAGCAAGCAGGGGGCGCTTTATAATTCACCCCTCCACTTT. It codes for CASKQGALYNSPLHF.

The chain has TRBV7-2 and TRBJ1-1; D uncertain. Germline CDR1 reads SGHTA; CDR2 reads FQGNSA. CDR3 size: 13 residues. Trimming cost V 3 bases and J 5 bases, with 10 bases left between them. The CDR3 nucleotides read TGTGCCAGCAGCTTGGGGAGTGTGACTGAAGCTTTCTTT. Its protein product is CASSLGSVTEAFF.

The rearrangement links TRBV9 to TRBJ2-3; 16 positions agree with TRBD2. The CDR3 has 18 amino acids. Germline-derived CDR1 and CDR2 are SGDLS and YYNGEE. V shed 3 bases, J shed 4 bases, and the junction held 8 bases outside the gene matches. The CDR3 sequence is CASSGGTSGGAPPDTQYF. In DNA, the CDR3 is TGTGCCAGCAGCGGAGGGACTAGCGGGGGGGCCCCCCCAGATACGCAGTATTTT.

The CDR3 DNA reads as TGTGCCTGGGGATCAGGGGCCCAAAACATTCAGTACTTC. Encoded protein: CAWGSGAQNIQYF. This rearrangement joins TRBV30 to TRBJ2-4, with D tentatively TRBD1 (6 bases). V lost 5 bases and J 5 bases, leaving 13 bases between the germline ends. CDR1 and CDR2 (germline): GTSNPN, SVGIG (reference sequence). The CDR3 runs to 13 residues.

This chain joins TRBV19 and TRBJ1-1; D gene ambiguous. The CDR3 is 15 amino acids. Between the trimmed V and J ends, which lost 3 bases and 5 bases, there was a span of 16 bases. From germline, CDR1 is LNHDA and CDR2 SQIVND (reference sequence). The CDR3 DNA sequence: TGTGCCAGTAGTATCCGCGTTGGAGGGCGGACTGAAGCTTTCTTT. Translating gives CASSIRVGGRTEAFF.

The chain employs TRBV19 and TRBJ2-1; 11 bases agree with TRBD2. Germline V gene data show CDR1 as LNHDA and CDR2 as SQIVND (reference sequence). V shed 7 bases, J shed 10 bases, and the junction held 9 bases outside the gene matches. The CDR3 has 14 residues. Here the CDR3 reads CASTFSGGEREQFF. The CDR3 region has the DNA TGTGCCAGTACCTTTAGCGGGGGGGAACGGGAGCAGTTCTTC.

The rearrangement uses TRBV3-1 (or the pseudogene TRBV3-2) and TRBJ2-7, with 9 positions matching TRBD2. The CDR3 is made up of 13 amino acids. The V and J ends lost 8 bases and 3 bases, in that order; junction bases with no gene match: 5. The germline gives CDR1 LGHDT, CDR2 YNNKEL (reference sequence). CDR3 nucleotides: TGTGCCAGCTCGGGACTAGCTATCTACGAGCAGTACTTC. Its translation is CASSGLAIYEQYF.

The chain employs TRBV11-2 and TRBJ2-6; D gene ambiguous. Trimming removed 6 bases at V and 1 base at J, with 10 bases between. Germline CDR1 and CDR2: SGHAT and FQNNGV. This CDR3 spans 15 amino acids. The CDR3 region is CASRPPRSGANVLTF. The CDR3 DNA is TGTGCCAGCAGACCCCCGCGTTCTGGGGCCAACGTCCTGACTTTC.

This chain uses TRBV6-1 with TRBJ2-3, with TRBD2 identical over 13 bases. Looked up from germline, CDR1 is MNHNS and CDR2 is SASEGT. The CDR3 has 17 residues. The V segment lost 4 bases and the J segment 5 bases; nucleotides outside the gene matches: 9. The CDR3 DNA is TGTGCCAGCAGTGGGCTTGGACTAGCGGGGGTTCTAGATACGCAGTATTTT. It translates to CASSGLGLAGVLDTQYF.

The chain combines TRBV9 with TRBJ2-5, with 7 bases aligning to TRBD1. V dropped 3 bases and J dropped 1; count of bases not matched to a gene: 6. The CDR3 spans 15 residues. The germline CDR1 and CDR2 sequences are SGDLS and YYNGEE. CDR3 bases: TGTGCCAGCAGCGCGAGACAGGGTCTCCAAGAGACCCAGTACTTC. Translated: CASSARQGLQETQYF.

The chain has TRBV2 and TRBJ2-5; a possible D gene is TRBD2 (6 bases). CDR1 and CDR2 from the germline V gene are SNHLY and FYNNEI. The V end was cut by 7 bases, the J end by 1 base, with 19 bases between. This CDR3 spans 16 amino acids. CDR3 nucleotide sequence: TGTGCCAGCATTGGGGTCCGGTTGGGGGGCCAAGAGACCCAGTACTTC. Its protein product is CASIGVRLGGQETQYF.

The chain has TRBV5-4 and TRBJ1-1; 7 bases are a match to TRBD1. The CDR3 sequence is 17 residues long. With V trimmed by 4 bases and J by 0 bases, 12 bases remained unmatched. Germline V gene sequence: CDR1 SGHNT, CDR2 YYREEE (reference sequence). For the CDR3, the DNA is TGTGCCAGCAGCGCGGACCGGGACAGAGAAATGAACACTGAAGCTTTCTTT. It yields the protein CASSADRDREMNTEAFF.

The chain links TRBV5-5 to TRBJ1-5; D ambiguous. In germline, CDR1 is SGHKS, CDR2 YYEKEE (reference sequence). The ends were cut back, 1 base at V and 0 bases at J, with 8 bases in the middle. CDR3 length: 15 amino acids. The chain's CDR3 is CASSLLEYSNQPQHF. For the CDR3, the DNA is TGTGCCAGCAGCTTGTTAGAATATAGCAATCAGCCCCAGCATTTT.

This clone showed up just a few times. Within the sample, other DNA sequences also encode this same CDR3. The rearrangement uses TRBV6-5 and TRBJ2-2, with TRBD1 as a possible D gene (5 bases). From germline, CDR1 is MNHEY and CDR2 SVGAGI. The CDR3 has 15 residues. Trimming stripped 2 bases from V and 3 bases from J, with 10 bases between. The CDR3 protein is CASSYTGQYTGELFF. CDR3 bases: TGTGCCAGCAGTTACACAGGCCAGTACACCGGGGAGCTGTTTTTT.

This clone was observed a single time. The chain recombines TRBV6-2 or TRBV6-3 with TRBJ1-1, with 7 bases aligning to TRBD1. V dropped 7 bases and J dropped 3; count of bases not matched to a gene: 5. CDR3 size: 13 residues. In germline, CDR1 is MNHEY, CDR2 SVGEGT. CDR3 amino acids: CASNPDRYTEAFF. CDR3 DNA sequence: TGTGCCAGCAACCCGGACAGGTACACTGAAGCTTTCTTT.

The chain couples TRBV7-2 to TRBJ2-7; 8 bases match TRBD2. Per the germline V gene, CDR1 is SGHTA and CDR2 is FQGNSA. The junction had 3 bases not matched to a gene; V was cut back by 3 bases and J by 5 bases. The CDR3 has 13 residues. CDR3: CASSLGLGNEQYF. The CDR3, as DNA: TGTGCCAGCAGCTTGGGACTAGGAAACGAGCAGTACTTC.

Only a few counts were recorded for this clone. This chain links TRBV2 with TRBJ1-3; maybe TRBD1 (5 bases). CDR1 and CDR2 (germline): SNHLY, FYNNEI. The CDR3 is 15 residues long. Trimming removed 6 bases from V and 4 bases from J, with 16 bases in between. DNA for the CDR3: TGTGCCAGCAGCGCACAAGGAGGGACCGGAAACACCATATATTTT. Its translation: CASSAQGGTGNTIYF.

The chain links TRBV18 to TRBJ1-3; D is uncertain. This CDR3 comprises 13 residues. Trimming took 6 bases from V and 0 from J, leaving 6 bases between them. The germline V gene encodes CDR1 KGHSH and CDR2 LQKENI. The CDR3 DNA reads TGTGCCAGCTCCCGCGGCTCTGGAAACACCATATATTTT. Its protein product is CASSRGSGNTIYF.

The chain links TRBV3-1 (or the pseudogene TRBV3-2) to TRBJ2-5; no definite D call. This CDR3 is built from 14 residues. In germline, CDR1 is LGHDT, CDR2 YNNKEL (reference sequence). Trimming took 2 bases from V and 5 from J, leaving 12 bases between them. The CDR3: CASSQWYSKETQYF. Written as DNA, the CDR3 is TGTGCCAGCAGCCAATGGTACTCCAAGGAGACCCAGTACTTC.

This clone was picked up a small number of times. V gene TRBV7-3 combines with J gene TRBJ2-5; D possibly corresponds to TRBD2 (5 bases). The CDR3 is 15 residues long. V was shortened by 2 bases and J by 3 bases, with 13 bases between the two germline ends. Germline assignment: CDR1 SGHTA and CDR2 FQGTGA. DNA of the CDR3: TGTGCCAGCAGCTTACTAGGGTCGGGGAAAGAGACCCAGTACTTC. This translates into CASSLLGSGKETQYF.